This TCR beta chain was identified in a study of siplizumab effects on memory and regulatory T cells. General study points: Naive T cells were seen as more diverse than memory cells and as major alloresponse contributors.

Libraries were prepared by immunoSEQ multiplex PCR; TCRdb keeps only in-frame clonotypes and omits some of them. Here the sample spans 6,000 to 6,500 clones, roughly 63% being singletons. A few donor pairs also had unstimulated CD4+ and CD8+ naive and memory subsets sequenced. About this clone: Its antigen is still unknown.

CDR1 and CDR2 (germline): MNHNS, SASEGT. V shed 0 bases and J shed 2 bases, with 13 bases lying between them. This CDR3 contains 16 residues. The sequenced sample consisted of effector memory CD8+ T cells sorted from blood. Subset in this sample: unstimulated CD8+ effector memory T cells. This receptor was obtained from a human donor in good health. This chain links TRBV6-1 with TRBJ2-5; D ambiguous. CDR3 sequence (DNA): TGTGCCAGCAGTGAAGCAGAAGGGCAAGGGCAAGAGACCCAGTACTTC. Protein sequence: CASSEAEGQGQETQYF.